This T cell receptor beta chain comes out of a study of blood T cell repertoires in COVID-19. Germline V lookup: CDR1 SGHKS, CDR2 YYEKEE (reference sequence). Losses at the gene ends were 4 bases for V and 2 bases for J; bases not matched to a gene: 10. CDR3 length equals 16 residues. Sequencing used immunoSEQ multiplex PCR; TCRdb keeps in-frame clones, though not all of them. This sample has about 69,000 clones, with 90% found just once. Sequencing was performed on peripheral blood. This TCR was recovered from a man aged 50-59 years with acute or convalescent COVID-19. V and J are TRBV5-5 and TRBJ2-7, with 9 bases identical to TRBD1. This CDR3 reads CASSASPGQGPYEQYF. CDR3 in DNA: TGTGCCAGCAGCGCTTCTCCGGGACAGGGTCCCTACGAGCAGTACTTC.